Each of the 11 T cell receptor beta chains below was sequenced from the same sample in a study of radiotherapy plus CTLA-4 blockade in lung cancer. Profiling relied on immunoSEQ multiplex PCR, and the TCRdb table lists in-frame clones only, not all of them. The sample yields about 90,000 clones, around four fifths seen once. Material: peripheral blood, obtained from a patient treated with radiotherapy plus ipilimumab. The receptors were sampled from a human donor with non-small cell lung cancer that progressed on radiotherapy plus ipilimumab.

Turning to this clone: This sample also contains other DNA sequences that code for the same CDR3. This sequence joins TRBV2 and TRBJ1-5, with D hard to call. Trimming stripped 5 bases from V and 0 bases from J, with 14 bases between. Germline CDR1 reads SNHLY; CDR2 reads FYNNEI. The CDR3 is 16 amino acids. This chain's CDR3 is CASSPGVEYSNQPQHF. CDR3 bases: TGTGCCAGCAGTCCCGGGGTGGAGTATAGCAATCAGCCCCAGCATTTT.

Comments on this clone: One junction end disagrees with the germline gene, perhaps due to a read error. This sequence joins TRBV7-7 and TRBJ1-6; D uncertain. The CDR3 loop spans 15 amino acids. Germline CDR1 SSHAT, CDR2 FNYEAQ (reference sequence). The chain's CDR3 is CASSFGRFYNSPLHF. The CDR3 DNA sequence: TGTGCTAGCAGCTTTGGACGGTTTTATAATTCACCCCTCCACTTT.

The chain uses TRBV5-6 and TRBJ2-7; 9 bases agree with TRBD2. Germline loops: CDR1 SGHDT, CDR2 YYEEEE. There are 14 residues in the CDR3. The trim removed 0 bases at V and 3 bases at J, leaving 1 base unmatched. CDR3 amino acids: CASSLGLADYEQYF. Here the CDR3 DNA reads TGTGCCAGCAGCTTGGGACTAGCGGACTACGAGCAGTACTTC.

V is TRBV18 and J is TRBJ2-1, with 7 bases matching TRBD1. The CDR3 loop spans 16 amino acids. Germline V CDR1 and CDR2: KGHSH, LQKENI. The V and J ends lost 2 bases and 3 bases, in that order; junction bases with no gene match: 7. CDR3 DNA sequence: TGTGCCAGCTCACCAAAGGGGGACAGTTACTACAATGAGCAGTTCTTC. The encoded protein is CASSPKGDSYYNEQFF. The full variable domain, completed using reference TRBV18 and TRBJ2-1, is NAGVMQNPRHLVRRRGQEARLRCSPMKGHSHVYWYRQLPEEGLKFMVYLQKENIIDESGMPKERFSAEFPKEGPSILRIQQVVRGDSAAYFCASSPKGDSYYNEQFFGPGTRLTVL.

This chain links TRBV5-6 with TRBJ2-7; D is uncertain. Trimming shortened V by 0 bases and J by 7 bases, and 11 bases separated the two germline ends. Germline CDR1 SGHDT, CDR2 YYEEEE. There are 13 residues in the CDR3. As DNA, the CDR3 is TGTGCCAGCAGCTTGGCCGGGCTACCGGAGCAGTACTTC. Encoded protein: CASSLAGLPEQYF.

The chain employs TRBV7-8 and TRBJ1-1; D gene ambiguous. Trimming stripped 0 bases from V and 6 bases from J, with 11 bases between. Germline CDR1 and CDR2: SGHVS and FQNEAQ. This CDR3 contains 14 residues. DNA of the CDR3: TGTGCCAGCAGCTTAGCGTGGTCAGCCTCTGAAGCTTTCTTT. The encoded protein is CASSLAWSASEAFF.

This chain links TRBV5-8 with TRBJ2-3; D is unclear. Germline-derived CDR1 and CDR2 are SGHTS and YDEGEE. This CDR3 region has 15 residues. Trimming left V 4 bases short and J 2 bases short, with 14 bases between. The CDR3 spells CASSQRRMATDTQYF. CDR3 nucleotide sequence: TGTGCCAGCAGCCAGCGCAGAATGGCCACAGATACGCAGTATTTT. Supplemented by reference TRBV5-8 and TRBJ2-3, the full variable domain reads EAGVTQSPTHLIKTRGQQATLRCSPISGHTSVYWYQQALGLGLQFLLWYDEGEERNRGNFPPRFSGRQFPNYSSELNVNALELEDSALYLCASSQRRMATDTQYFGPGTRLTVL.

The chain carries TRBV5-4 and TRBJ2-4, with 8 bases identical to TRBD2. Germline loops: CDR1 SGHNT, CDR2 YYREEE (reference sequence). Losses at the gene ends were 2 bases for V and 0 bases for J; bases not matched to a gene: 7. The CDR3 sequence is 17 residues long. The CDR3 DNA reads TGTGCCAGCAGCTTAGCGGGAGCGGGGATAGCCAAAAACATTCAGTACTTC. Translated, it gives CASSLAGAGIAKNIQYF.

This chain uses TRBV15 with TRBJ1-4; TRBD1 is a possible D gene (5 bases). V lost 0 bases and J lost 8, with 13 bases in between. The germline gives CDR1 LNHNV, CDR2 YYDKDF (reference sequence). CDR3 length: 15 residues. The CDR3 loop reads CATSRDQGVGEKLFF. CDR3 nucleotide sequence: TGTGCCACCAGCAGAGATCAAGGGGTAGGCGAAAAACTGTTTTTT.

This chain connects TRBV19 to TRBJ2-6, with 8 bases identical to TRBD2. Germline V gene data show CDR1 as LNHDA and CDR2 as SQIVND (reference sequence). CDR3 length: 20 amino acids. The V segment lost 2 bases and the J segment 0 bases; nucleotides outside the gene matches: 12. The CDR3 sequence: CASSITPGGGGSSGANVLTF. Here the CDR3 DNA reads TGTGCCAGTAGTATAACCCCCGGGGGCGGGGGGTCCTCTGGGGCCAACGTCCTGACTTTC.

This rearrangement joins TRBV5-1 to TRBJ2-3; D is unresolved. The V gene lost 4 bases and the J gene lost 8 bases, with 11 bases spanning the gap. The CDR3 sequence is 12 residues long. Germline V gene lookup returns CDR1 SGHRS and CDR2 YFSETQ. The CDR3, as DNA: TGCGCCAGCAGCCCGGAAGGCGGTACGCAGTATTTT. It is translated as CASSPEGGTQYF.